This is a list of T cell receptor beta chains from one sample in a study of a mutant IDH1 vaccine in newly diagnosed glioma. Their antigen targets remain unknown. Method: immunoSEQ multiplex PCR; TCRdb's copy keeps in-frame clones and lacks some. The sample lists roughly 110,000 clones, roughly nine tenths seen once, with roughly 0.65% in the top ten. This specimen consisted of PBMCs, obtained from a glioma patient whose treatment included an IDH1 peptide vaccine. The receptor source for this set is a woman aged 50 to 60 with glioma. The CDR3 runs from the conserved cysteine through the conserved F or W. A D gene is named only where the DNA matches it firmly. The listing skips clone size in some rows; elsewhere it reads once, few, many or a size class.

D gene,clone size,V gene,CDR3 protein
TRBD2,once,TRBV7-9,CASSPWGGSSHEQYF
.,.,TRBV4-1,CASSQGLVTEAFF
TRBD2,.,TRBV6-1,CASRGLAEIYEQYF
.,.,TRBV2,CASKIRQSSYEQYF
TRBD1,.,TRBV14,CASSLGQGAYEQYF
TRBD1,.,TRBV10-1,CASSEGTGLTEAFF
.,.,TRBV27,CASRRGGPLHF
.,.,TRBV27,CASSLGGSYEQYF
TRBD1,.,TRBV5-6,CASSSKSPGQGARNIRYF
TRBD1,.,TRBV5-4,CASSLDGTGGSEQFF
.,once,TRBV30,CAFRVGQPQHF
.,.,TRBV30,CAWGDGPYEQYF
TRBD2,.,TRBV11-2,CASRGLAGASSYNEQFF
TRBD2,.,TRBV7-2,CASSTPLGKRDGTDTQYF
TRBD1,.,TRBV19,CASSINRGGGYTF
TRBD1,once,TRBV6-1,CASSEGQTNTGELFF
.,few,TRBV2,CASSGLEAFF
.,.,TRBV5-1,CASSPLGYGYTF
TRBD1,.,TRBV18,CASSSDRGSQPQHF
.,.,TRBV10-3,CAISESGAGMRSPLHF
TRBD1,.,TRBV19,CASSGTGGDQPQHF
.,.,TRBV11-1,CASVQGQPQHF
.,.,TRBV4-1,CASSFATGELFF
.,.,TRBV6-5,CASSYQWERNYNEQFF
TRBD1,.,TRBV5-4,CASSLGVPGQGAQYF
.,.,TRBV5-6,CASSLQGGAGELFF
.,.,TRBV18,CASFGGLNEKLFF
.,.,TRBV5-1,CASSLPSSGSLLAYEQYF
.,.,TRBV11-3,CASSPGGGGTDTQYF
.,.,TRBV7-9,CASSPPGLTGELFF
.,.,TRBV7-9,CASSWAGLEETQYF
.,.,TRBV10-1,CASSQDPAANTGELFF
TRBD1,.,TRBV4-2,CASSQDPTGGNYGYTF
TRBD1,once,TRBV19,CAAGTGTSPLHF
.,.,TRBV9,CASSVSPGSYNSPLHF
.,few,TRBV19,CASSRGRYEQYF
.,.,TRBV30,CAWSVQGYTEAFF
.,.,TRBV5-1,CASSEFIAGELFF
TRBD2,.,TRBV29-1,CSVARLAGEYGEQFF
TRBD2,.,TRBV5-1,CASSLDTSGSVHEQYF
.,.,TRBV5-4,CASSLVGGRAYSNQPQHF
.,.,TRBV28,CASRREGGGEKLFF
.,.,TRBV6-1,CASSTDGTGELFF
.,once,TRBV9,CASSVGRGAFTDTQYF
.,once,TRBV7-8,CASSLGGLWNQPQHF
.,.,TRBV18,CASSPGRDYGYTF
.,.,TRBV6-1,CASSLGDSTDTQYF
.,.,TRBV9,CASSVGSSYEQYF
.,once,TRBV27,CASTGGVYNEQFF
.,.,TRBV27,CASSLRVEGRAYNEQFF
.,once,TRBV6-5,CASSRTGNTGELFF
.,.,TRBV7-9,CASSPPGEKLFF
.,.,TRBV7-8,CASSLVTVWDNEQFF
.,once,TRBV30,CAWATTYWGYTF
TRBD1,.,TRBV10-3,CAISESEQGVRGANVLTF
TRBD1,.,TRBV6-6,CASTVDRARGSPLHF
TRBD2,.,TRBV5-1,CASSTWTSGTNEQFF
TRBD1,.,TRBV2,CASSEGTGGADTQYF
.,.,TRBV6-6,CASRADGTDGYTF